This entry concerns a single T cell receptor (beta chain). The antigen is unknown. This entry belongs to a study of cytomegalovirus exposure and HLA in healthy donors. Notes on the study in general: A later analysis associated 16,951 TCR beta sequences with HLA alleles at a 0.05 false discovery rate. CMV antigen specificity was confirmed in vitro for a few CMV-associated chains. Diagnosis of cytomegalovirus status made by the classifier reportedly showed high specificity and sensitivity.

Primers included in the PCR were 60 Vbeta and 13 Jbeta primers. Generated by immunoSEQ multiplex PCR, the TCRdb table keeps only in-frame clones and is missing some. The top ten clones hold 10% of a sample with 200,000 to 250,000 clones, about 80% of them seen once. The origin of this receptor is a woman between 50 and 59 years old in good health and CMV-seropositive. Sequencing was performed on PBMCs.

CDR3: CASSYGGRQPQHF. In DNA, the CDR3 is TGTGCCAGCAGTTACGGGGGGAGACAGCCCCAGCATTTT. This chain connects TRBV6-5 to TRBJ1-5, with TRBD1 as a possible D gene (5 bases). V was trimmed by 2 bases and J by 7 bases, leaving 9 bases between them. This CDR3 spans 13 amino acids. Looked up from germline, CDR1 is MNHEY and CDR2 is SVGAGI.